The 16 T cell receptor beta chains reported below all come from one sample, sequenced in a study of shared clonotypes between healthy human individuals. Here immunoSEQ multiplex PCR was the method, and the copy in TCRdb shows in-frame clones only, minus some. The sample lists 1.5 million to 2.5 million clones, less than 95% occurring once. CD8 cells classed as naive were CD45RO-negative and positively selected for CCR7, excluding terminally differentiated effector memory CD45RA+ cells. Sequenced material: naive CD8+ T cells sorted from blood. The receptor set was obtained from a man between 18 and 29 years old in good health.

The table lists this clone with a few counts. The rearrangement joins TRBV4-1 to TRBJ1-1; TRBD1 aligns across 7 bases. The CDR3 is 14 amino acids. V shed 6 bases, J shed 1 base, and the junction held 5 bases outside the gene matches. Looked up from germline, CDR1 is MGHRA and CDR2 is YSYEKL. The CDR3 nucleotides read TGCGCCAGCAGGACACAGGGGAAGAACACTGAAGCTTTCTTT. As protein: CASRTQGKNTEAFF.

The gene calls are TRBV6-5 and TRBJ2-3; D not certain. This CDR3 contains 13 residues. V was shortened by 0 bases and J by 10 bases, with 11 bases between the two germline ends. Germline lookup yields CDR1 MNHEY and CDR2 SVGAGI. In DNA, the CDR3 is TGTGCCAGCAGTTACTCGGCTAGTCTTGCGCAGTATTTT. It yields the protein CASSYSASLAQYF.

The chain recombines TRBV5-1 with TRBJ1-1, with a tentative D call TRBD1 (6 bases). CDR1 is SGHRS and CDR2 is YFSETQ in the germline V gene. Deletions cut 1 base from V and 3 bases from J, with 10 bases between. This CDR3 region has 14 residues. In DNA, the CDR3 is TGCGCCAGCAGCTTGAGGCAGGGGTACACTGAAGCTTTCTTT. This sequence encodes CASSLRQGYTEAFF.

The J gene is TRBJ1-5, the V gene TRBV6-6; D unclear. This CDR3 region has 15 residues. CDR1 is MNHNY and CDR2 is SVGAGI in the germline V gene (reference sequence). The ends were cut back, 2 bases at V and 4 bases at J, with 12 bases in the middle. The CDR3 bases are TGTGCCAGCAGTTACGCTCATGCGGGGAATCAGCCCCAGCATTTT. Translated, it gives CASSYAHAGNQPQHF.

This chain connects TRBV27 to TRBJ2-7, with TRBD2 as a possible D gene (5 bases). Trimming pared 6 bases from V and 7 bases from J, leaving 13 bases between. CDR1 is MNHEY and CDR2 is SMNVEV in the germline V gene (reference sequence). This CDR3 has 12 amino acids. CDR3 sequence (DNA): TGTGCCAGCAGCTCGGACTCGCGGGAGCAGTACTTC. Translating it yields CASSSDSREQYF.

The genes are TRBV18 and TRBJ1-2; TRBD1 is a possible D gene (5 bases). The CDR3 length is 16 residues. Trimming stripped 3 bases from V and 3 bases from J, with 17 bases between. Germline CDR1 and CDR2: KGHSH and LQKENI. The CDR3 protein is CASSPTRGSSDYGYTF. The CDR3 region has the DNA TGTGCCAGCTCACCCACCCGGGGGAGCTCGGACTATGGCTACACCTTC.

The chain uses TRBV6-6 and TRBJ2-7, with 8 positions matching TRBD1. The CDR3 covers 16 residues. Germline V CDR1 and CDR2: MNHNY, SVGAGI (reference sequence). Unmatched junction bases numbered 9, after V lost 5 bases and J lost 0 bases. CDR3 sequence (DNA): TGTGCCAGCAGTGGAGGACAGGGAGGAAACTCCTACGAGCAGTACTTC. Translating gives CASSGGQGGNSYEQYF.

The chain links TRBV5-1 to TRBJ2-3, with a possible D match to TRBD1 (5 bases). Trimming took 1 base from V and 2 from J, leaving 11 bases between them. This CDR3 has 15 amino acids. CDR1 SGHRS and CDR2 YFSETQ come from the germline V gene. The CDR3 loop reads CASSLLAGSTDTQYF. DNA of the CDR3: TGCGCCAGCAGCTTGTTGGCAGGGTCCACAGATACGCAGTATTTT. The entire variable domain, with the rest obtained from reference TRBV5-1 and TRBJ2-3, is as follows: KAGVTQTPRYLIKTRGQQVTLSCSPISGHRSVSWYQQTPGQGLQFLFEYFSETQRNKGNFPGRFSGRQFSNSRSEMNVSTLELGDSALYLCASSLLAGSTDTQYFGPGTRLTVL.

The J gene is TRBJ2-5, the V gene TRBV28; D perhaps matches TRBD1 (5 bases). Deletions cut 5 bases from V and 4 bases from J, with 8 bases between. The CDR3 spans 12 residues. The germline V gene has CDR1 MDHEN and CDR2 SYDVKM. DNA of the CDR3: TGTGCCAGCAGTATGACAGCAGAGACCCAGTACTTC. Amino acid sequence: CASSMTAETQYF.

As for this clone: The same CDR3 arises from other DNA sequences in this sample as well. The chain has TRBV9 and TRBJ2-5; possible D gene TRBD1, 5 bases. This CDR3 has 12 amino acids. The germline V gene encodes CDR1 SGDLS and CDR2 YYNGEE. The germline V and J ends were trimmed by 0 bases and 5 bases, with 5 bases remaining between them. The CDR3 DNA sequence: TGTGCCAGCAGCGTAGAGGGGGAGACCCAGTACTTC. Translation gives CASSVEGETQYF.

The CDR3 loop reads CASSEPSRAYEQFF. CDR3 nucleotides: TGCGCCAGCAGTGAGCCTAGTAGGGCCTATGAGCAGTTCTTC. The chain has TRBV10-2 and TRBJ2-1; D is unresolved. Germline values: CDR1 WSHSY, CDR2 SAAADI. This CDR3 region has 14 residues. V shed 2 bases and J shed 8 bases, with 13 bases lying between them.

This chain joins TRBV2 and TRBJ1-5; 7 positions agree with TRBD1. V was pared by 9 bases and J by 6 bases, with 11 bases of the junction left unmatched. Per germline, CDR1 SNHLY and CDR2 FYNNEI. This CDR3 comprises 14 residues. The CDR3 reads CARSGTAPGQPQHF. The DNA of the CDR3 is TGTGCCAGATCCGGGACAGCGCCCGGTCAGCCCCAGCATTTT.

The chain recombines TRBV4-1 with TRBJ2-5; perhaps D is TRBD1 or TRBD2 (6 bases each). CDR3 length: 15 residues. V was cut by 0 bases and J by 5 bases, with 13 bases left in between. Germline V gene sequence: CDR1 MGHRA, CDR2 YSYEKL. CDR3 protein: CASSQDRGPGETQYF. In nucleotides, the CDR3 is TGCGCCAGCAGCCAAGATCGGGGGCCTGGGGAGACCCAGTACTTC.

The CDR3: CASTNRGVGGNTIYF. The CDR3, as DNA: TGTGCCAGCACCAACCGGGGTGTTGGCGGAAACACCATATATTTT. The rearrangement joins TRBV5-4 to TRBJ1-3; no clear D gene. Trimming took off 6 bases at V and 4 bases at J, with 17 bases between the two ends. The CDR3 has 15 residues. Germline V gives CDR1 SGHNT, CDR2 YYREEE (reference sequence).

The rearrangement uses TRBV5-1 and TRBJ2-7; 7 nucleotides agree with TRBD1. After removal of 4 bases from V and 2 bases from J, the junction contained 3 bases not matched to a gene. This CDR3 is 13 amino acids long. Germline assignment: CDR1 SGHRS and CDR2 YFSETQ. The CDR3: CASSTGTAYEQYF. The CDR3 DNA reads TGCGCCAGCAGCACCGGGACAGCCTACGAGCAGTACTTC.

V usage is TRBV4-1 and J usage is TRBJ2-2, with D possibly TRBD2 on 6 matching bases. Trimming stripped 3 bases from V and 9 bases from J, with 17 bases between. CDR3 length: 15 amino acids. CDR1 MGHRA and CDR2 YSYEKL come from the germline V gene. The CDR3, as DNA: TGCGCCAGCAGCCACCGAGACGGGGACTTCCGGGAGCTGTTTTTT. Protein: CASSHRDGDFRELFF.